A single sample is the source of the 32 T cell receptor beta chains below, sequenced in a study of blood T cell repertoires in COVID-19. Only in-frame clones appear in the TCRdb table, and some are missing; sequencing was by immunoSEQ multiplex PCR. The sample lists about 39,000 clones; 65% to 85% were seen once. The sequenced material came from peripheral blood. All receptors come from a man in his fifties or sixties in a cohort sampled during active COVID-19.

This clone has only one observation. This sequence joins TRBV18 and TRBJ1-2, with TRBD1 identical over 8 bases. Germline CDR1 KGHSH, CDR2 LQKENI. This CDR3 contains 15 residues. After removal of 6 bases from V and 6 bases from J, the junction contained 12 bases not matched to a gene. The CDR3 sequence: CASSKGTGFGDGYTF. The CDR3 DNA sequence: TGTGCCAGCTCTAAAGGGACAGGTTTCGGAGATGGCTACACCTTC.

The chain has TRBV7-2 and TRBJ2-2; D is perhaps TRBD1 (5 bases). Germline V lookup: CDR1 SGHTA, CDR2 FQGNSA. The CDR3 consists of 15 residues. V shed 1 base and J shed 5 bases, with 11 bases lying between them. The chain's CDR3 is CASSLVRTSTGELFF. The CDR3 nucleotides are TGTGCCAGCAGCTTAGTCAGGACATCGACCGGGGAGCTGTTTTTT. The complete variable domain, with remaining parts taken from reference TRBV7-2 and TRBJ2-2, reads GAGVSQSPSNKVTEKGKDVELRCDPISGHTALYWYRQSLGQGLEFLIYFQGNSAPDKSGLPSDRFSAERTGGSVSTLTIQRTQQEDSAVYLCASSLVRTSTGELFFGEGSRLTVL.

The chain uses TRBV5-4 and TRBJ2-3; no clear D. The CDR3 loop spans 14 amino acids. V lost 4 bases and J 4 bases, leaving 13 bases between the germline ends. Germline-derived CDR1 and CDR2 are SGHNT and YYREEE (reference sequence). The CDR3 region is CASSPLIEADTQYF. The CDR3 DNA sequence: TGTGCCAGCAGCCCCCTGATCGAGGCAGATACGCAGTATTTT.

By sample share, this clone is medium-sized. The genes are TRBV3-1 (or the pseudogene TRBV3-2) and TRBJ1-6; 8 bases map to TRBD1. V was pared by 0 bases and J by 7 bases, with 2 bases of the junction left unmatched. The CDR3 length is 15 residues. The germline V gene encodes CDR1 LGHDT and CDR2 YNNKEL (reference sequence). DNA of the CDR3: TGTGCCAGCAGCCAAGAGGACAGGGAAAATTCACCCCTCCACTTT. Its protein is CASSQEDRENSPLHF.

This clone was detected only once. The rearrangement joins TRBV7-2 to TRBJ2-3; TRBD2 aligns across 10 bases. Germline trimming cut 5 bases from V and 8 bases from J; bases unmatched to any gene: 13. The germline V gene has CDR1 SGHTA and CDR2 FQGNSA. The CDR3 is made up of 16 amino acids. CDR3 region: CASSPLAGVPRSTQYF. The CDR3 DNA is TGTGCCAGCAGCCCTCTAGCGGGGGTCCCTCGGAGTACGCAGTATTTT.

The rearrangement uses TRBV9 and TRBJ1-5; D is unclear. This CDR3 contains 14 residues. Germline lookup yields CDR1 SGDLS and CDR2 YYNGEE. Trimming removed 0 bases from V and 6 bases from J, with 10 bases in between. In DNA, the CDR3 is TGTGCCAGCAGCGTAGGGGTATCGGGTCAGCCCCAGCATTTT. It translates to CASSVGVSGQPQHF.

The chain combines TRBV6-5 with TRBJ1-1; TRBD1 might be the D (5 bases). The CDR3 length is 13 residues. The V and J ends lost 5 bases and 8 bases respectively, with 15 bases between them. The germline V gene encodes CDR1 MNHEY and CDR2 SVGAGI. CDR3 DNA: TGTGCCAGCAGTATTGACAGACTGGGCGAAGCTTTCTTT. This translates into CASSIDRLGEAFF.

This clone has a single count. This rearrangement joins TRBV5-4 to TRBJ2-2; 8 bases match TRBD1. CDR3 length: 16 amino acids. Germline lookup yields CDR1 SGHNT and CDR2 YYREEE (reference sequence). V gave up 2 bases and J gave up 6 bases; unmatched junction bases: 9. CDR3 coding DNA: TGTGCCAGCAGCTTTGATCCGGGACAGGTCCCCGGGGAGCTGTTTTTT. Translating it yields CASSFDPGQVPGELFF. The variable domain in full, with the rest retrieved from reference TRBV5-4 and TRBJ2-2, is ETGVTQSPTHLIKTRGQQVTLRCSSQSGHNTVSWYQQALGQGPQFIFQYYREEENGRGNFPPRFSGLQFPNYSSELNVNALELDDSALYLCASSFDPGQVPGELFFGEGSRLTVL.

This clone was observed a few times. This chain uses TRBV5-4 with TRBJ2-5; 8 nucleotides match TRBD2. Germline V lookup: CDR1 SGHNT, CDR2 YYREEE (reference sequence). V was pared by 0 bases and J by 5 bases, with 3 bases of the junction left unmatched. The CDR3 sequence is 14 residues long. The CDR3 spells CASSLGGLVETQYF. The CDR3 region has the DNA TGTGCCAGCAGCTTGGGGGGACTAGTGGAGACCCAGTACTTC.

The rearrangement joins TRBV11-3 to TRBJ2-1; 11 nucleotides agree with TRBD2. CDR3 length: 16 amino acids. V shed 5 bases, J shed 5 bases, and the junction held 8 bases outside the gene matches. Germline lookup yields CDR1 SGHNT and CDR2 YENEEA. In DNA form, the CDR3 reads TGTGCCAGCAGCCCTCTGGTAGCGGGGGGGCACAATGAGCAGTTCTTC. It yields the protein CASSPLVAGGHNEQFF.

The rearrangement links TRBV2 to TRBJ1-6; D unclear. V shed 4 bases and J shed 0 bases, with 13 bases lying between them. Germline V CDR1 and CDR2: SNHLY, FYNNEI. The CDR3 is 17 amino acids. CDR3: CASSVRISSSYNSPLHF. For the CDR3, the DNA is TGTGCCAGCAGTGTCCGAATATCCAGCTCCTATAATTCACCCCTCCACTTT.

The count of this clone is one. This sequence joins TRBV5-1 and TRBJ2-5; 8 bases fit TRBD1. This CDR3 is 14 amino acids long. Looked up from germline, CDR1 is SGHRS and CDR2 is YFSETQ. The V gene end was trimmed by 4 bases and the J gene end by 3 bases; junction bases not matched to a gene: 5. The CDR3 DNA follows: TGCGCCAGCAGCATACAGGGGGACGAAGAGACCCAGTACTTC. It translates to CASSIQGDEETQYF.

The rearrangement uses TRBV18 and TRBJ1-3; 7 bases align to TRBD1. CDR3 length: 14 residues. V lost 6 bases to trimming and J lost 0 bases; unmatched junction nucleotides: 2. Germline lookup yields CDR1 KGHSH and CDR2 LQKENI. CDR3 sequence reads: CASSGQSSGNTIYF. DNA for the CDR3: TGTGCCAGCTCGGGACAGAGCTCTGGAAACACCATATATTTT.

V is TRBV12-3 or TRBV12-4 and J is TRBJ2-7; TRBD2 is a possible D gene (6 bases). The CDR3 covers 12 residues. V lost 7 bases, J lost 6 bases, and 13 bases lay in between. The CDR3 DNA is TGTGCCAGCACCCGGGGAGGTCGCGAGCAGTACTTC. It yields the protein CASTRGGREQYF.

J is TRBJ1-1 and V is TRBV12-3 or TRBV12-4; D gene unclear. This CDR3 has 11 residues. Trimming left V 2 bases short and J 7 bases short, with 5 bases between. CDR3 sequence: CASSLNYEAFF. CDR3 in DNA: TGTGCCAGCAGTTTAAACTATGAAGCTTTCTTT.

Written as DNA, the CDR3 is TGTGCCAGCAGTTACTTAGGCGGGCAGATGAACACTGAAGCTTTCTTT. Protein sequence: CASSYLGGQMNTEAFF. The V gene is TRBV6-5, the J gene TRBJ1-1; D unresolved. This CDR3 comprises 16 residues. Deletions cut 1 base from V and 0 bases from J, with 12 bases between. Germline-derived CDR1 and CDR2 are MNHEY and SVGAGI.

The rearrangement links TRBV30 to TRBJ1-2; perhaps TRBD1 as D (5 bases). Germline CDR1 is GTSNPN and CDR2 is SVGIG (reference sequence). V was clipped by 4 bases and J by 4 bases, with 16 bases between them. The CDR3 runs to 14 residues. As DNA, the CDR3 is TGTGCCTGGACCCAGGGCGTACATAGCTATGGCTACACCTTC. Translation gives CAWTQGVHSYGYTF.

The rearrangement joins TRBV6-5 to TRBJ1-5; D is possibly TRBD1 (5 bases). V lost 2 bases, J lost 5 bases, and 10 bases lay in between. The CDR3 totals 14 residues. Germline lookup yields CDR1 MNHEY and CDR2 SVGAGI. CDR3 sequence (DNA): TGTGCCAGCAGTTACGGGGCACCCCATCAGCCCCAGCATTTT. This gives the protein CASSYGAPHQPQHF.

V usage is TRBV3-1 (or the pseudogene TRBV3-2) and J usage is TRBJ2-5; 9 bases map to TRBD2. The CDR3 has 14 residues. The junction had 4 bases not matched to a gene; V was cut back by 4 bases and J by 4 bases. Germline CDR1 is LGHDT and CDR2 is YNNKEL (reference sequence). CDR3 loop: CASSPSGGLETQYF. Written as DNA, the CDR3 is TGTGCCAGCAGCCCGAGCGGGGGGTTAGAGACCCAGTACTTC.

The chain carries TRBV9 and TRBJ2-1, with 8 positions matching TRBD2. The germline V gene has CDR1 SGDLS and CDR2 YYNGEE. The CDR3 runs 16 residues. After removal of 2 bases from V and 7 bases from J, the junction contained 11 bases not matched to a gene. The CDR3 nucleotides read TGTGCCAGCAGCGTCGCGGGGGGCCTGTTCCGGAATGAGCAGTTCTTC. It codes for CASSVAGGLFRNEQFF.

This clone was observed once. The rearrangement links TRBV7-9 to TRBJ1-6; no definite D call. The V gene lost 4 bases and the J gene lost 4 bases, with 8 bases spanning the gap. The CDR3 is made up of 14 amino acids. CDR1 and CDR2 from the germline V gene are SEHNR and FQNEAQ (reference sequence). CDR3 in amino acids: CASSSSSYNSPLHF. The DNA for the CDR3 is TGTGCCAGCAGCTCATCGAGTTATAATTCACCCCTCCACTTT.

This chain joins TRBV7-2 and TRBJ1-1, with a tentative D call TRBD1 (5 bases). CDR1 and CDR2 (germline): SGHTA, FQGNSA. Trimming pared 4 bases from V and 1 base from J, leaving 7 bases between. CDR3 length: 13 amino acids. For the CDR3, the DNA is TGTGCCAGCAGCTCAGACAGGAACACTGAAGCTTTCTTT. This encodes CASSSDRNTEAFF.

The rearrangement links TRBV28 to TRBJ2-4, with D possibly matching TRBD2 (5 bases). The CDR3 runs to 15 residues. V shed 3 bases and J shed 3 bases, with 12 bases lying between them. CDR1 MDHEN and CDR2 SYDVKM come from the germline V gene. The CDR3 region has the DNA TGTGCCAGCAGTTTTACGGCTAGCTACAAAAACATTCAGTACTTC. It translates to CASSFTASYKNIQYF. Together with reference TRBV28 and TRBJ2-4, the CDR3 gives the full variable domain: DVKVTQSSRYLVKRTGEKVFLECVQDMDHENMFWYRQDPGLGLRLIYFSYDVKMKEKGDIPEGYSVSREKKERFSLILESASTNQTSMYLCASSFTASYKNIQYFGAGTRLSVL.

The CDR3 DNA is TGTGCCACCAGAAGGAATACAGTGAAGACCCAGTACTTC. Protein product: CATRRNTVKTQYF. The chain recombines TRBV15 with TRBJ2-5, with D hard to call. This CDR3 region has 13 residues. The V gene lost 6 bases and the J gene lost 6 bases, with 14 bases spanning the gap. The germline CDR1 and CDR2 sequences are LNHNV and YYDKDF (reference sequence). Looking up the rest from reference TRBV15 and TRBJ2-5 gives the full variable domain: DAMVIQNPRYQVTQFGKPVTLSCSQTLNHNVMYWYQQKSSQAPKLLFHYYDKDFNNEADTPDNFQSRRPNTSFCFLDIRSPGLGDTAMYLCATRRNTVKTQYFGPGTRLLVL.

This rearrangement joins TRBV6-2 or TRBV6-3 to TRBJ1-1; D remains unclear. Germline CDR1 MNHEY, CDR2 SVGEGT. With 2 bases removed from V and 12 bases from J, the gap between germline ends came to 19 bases. The CDR3 consists of 14 residues. CDR3 residues: CASSYVIPERETFF. CDR3 DNA sequence: TGTGCCAGCAGTTACGTAATCCCTGAACGGGAAACTTTCTTT.

This chain joins TRBV28 and TRBJ1-3; TRBD1 matches 9 bases. J was trimmed by 3 bases and V by 2 bases; bases with no gene match: 5. The CDR3 length is 16 residues. The germline V gene has CDR1 MDHEN and CDR2 SYDVKM. The DNA for the CDR3 is TGTGCCAGCAGTTTACAGGACAGGGGTATTGGAAACACCATATATTTT. Protein: CASSLQDRGIGNTIYF. The full variable domain, its missing parts supplied by reference TRBV28 and TRBJ1-3, is DVKVTQSSRYLVKRTGEKVFLECVQDMDHENMFWYRQDPGLGLRLIYFSYDVKMKEKGDIPEGYSVSREKKERFSLILESASTNQTSMYLCASSLQDRGIGNTIYFGEGSWLTVV.

The gene calls are TRBV18 and TRBJ2-1; D perhaps matches TRBD2 (5 bases). There are 16 residues in the CDR3. V was pared by 10 bases and J by 0 bases, with 19 bases between. Germline V gene sequence: CDR1 KGHSH, CDR2 LQKENI. CDR3 sequence reads: CATSGGVGGSYNEQFF. The CDR3, as DNA: TGTGCCACTTCCGGTGGGGTCGGAGGCTCCTACAATGAGCAGTTCTTC.

The chain employs TRBV7-9 and TRBJ1-1; the D is unclear. CDR1 is SEHNR and CDR2 is FQNEAQ in the germline V gene (reference sequence). The CDR3 sequence is 14 residues long. Trimming took off 4 bases at V and 2 bases at J, with 11 bases between the two ends. The CDR3 sequence is CASSSYTSNTEAFF. The CDR3 bases are TGTGCCAGCAGCTCGTACACCTCCAACACTGAAGCTTTCTTT.

This chain connects TRBV3-1 (or the pseudogene TRBV3-2) to TRBJ1-1; 11 positions match TRBD1. In germline, CDR1 is LGHDT, CDR2 YNNKEL (reference sequence). The ends lost 6 bases at V and 5 bases at J; junction bases unmatched: 5. This CDR3 comprises 14 residues. In DNA, the CDR3 is TGTGCCAGCAGTTTTGGACAGGGGGCTACTGAAGCTTTCTTT. It yields the protein CASSFGQGATEAFF.

The J gene is TRBJ1-5, the V gene TRBV21-1. TRBV21-1 is a pseudogene segment. The CDR3 covers 15 residues. The CDR3 reads CASSPVKGLNQPQHF. The CDR3 bases are TGTGCCAGCAGCCCGGTTAAGGGACTCAATCAGCCCCAGCATTTT.

V and J are TRBV18 and TRBJ2-1; the match to TRBD1 covers 7 bases. CDR1 is KGHSH, CDR2 LQKENI, per germline. The V and J ends lost 2 bases and 1 base, in that order; junction bases with no gene match: 5. This CDR3 has 16 amino acids. The CDR3 DNA reads TGTGCCAGCTCACCATTCAACAGGGGTTCCTACAATGAGCAGTTCTTC. It codes for CASSPFNRGSYNEQFF.

The rearrangement links TRBV4-3 to TRBJ2-7; 9 bases match TRBD1. CDR3 length equals 15 residues. Germline V gives CDR1 LGHNA, CDR2 YSLEER. The junction had 6 bases not matched to a gene; V was cut back by 1 base and J by 5 bases. The CDR3 region is CASSQVRTGEHEQYF. The CDR3 region has the DNA TGCGCCAGCAGCCAAGTAAGGACAGGGGAACACGAGCAGTACTTC.